One and the same sample provided the 10 T cell receptor beta chains below, sequenced in a study of prognosis after radiotherapy for stage I lung cancer. Researchers used two-round multiplex PCR to amplify TCR beta CDR3 starting from genomic DNA. Gene-specific TRBV and TRBJ primers were used in PCR round one. TCRdb fed the multiplex PCR reads into MiXCR, producing one record per CDR3 protein. The sample has roughly 30,000 distinct CDR3 sequences, 48% seen once; the top ten hold more than 15%. This sample comprised PBMCs, obtained before or after stereotactic body radiation therapy (not recorded which). Every receptor here comes from a donor of 50 years or more with non-small cell lung cancer.

This clonotype showed up many times. The chain recombines TRBV2 with TRBJ2-2; D not resolved. V lost 7 bases and J 2 bases, leaving 20 bases between the germline ends. Germline CDR1 reads SNHLY; CDR2 reads FYNNEI. The CDR3 is 17 amino acids. The CDR3 reads CASTTLLGESNTGELFF. DNA of the CDR3: TGTGCCAGCACTACCCTTTTGGGCGAGAGTAACACCGGGGAGCTGTTTTTT.

This clonotype was picked up a small number of times. This sequence may be a read error, since a much larger clone differs from it by one base. The CDR3 nucleotides read TGTGCCAGCAGACCTAACCCGGGGGATAACACCGGGGAGCTGTTTTTT. Protein: CASRPNPGDNTGELFF. The chain links TRBV7-2 to TRBJ2-2; D possibly corresponds to TRBD2 (6 bases). CDR3 size: 16 residues. CDR1 and CDR2 (germline): SGHTA, FQGNSA. V lost 6 bases and J 2 bases, leaving 16 bases between the germline ends.

This clonotype was counted at least ten times. This rearrangement joins TRBV20-1 to TRBJ2-7, with D tentatively TRBD2 (6 bases). The CDR3 spans 12 residues. V was cut by 2 bases and J by 6 bases, with 11 bases left in between. Looked up from germline, CDR1 is DFQATT and CDR2 is SNEGSKA (reference sequence). The CDR3 bases are TGCAGTGCTAGAAGACGGGGAGGCGAGCAGTACTTC. Translated: CSARRRGGEQYF.

This clonotype is a singleton in its sample. The chain joins TRBV30 to TRBJ2-2, with D hard to call. Trimming took off 0 bases at V and 6 bases at J, with 2 bases between the two ends. Germline values: CDR1 GTSNPN, CDR2 SVGIG (reference sequence). The CDR3 covers 11 residues. The CDR3 DNA reads TGTGCCTGGAGTGTACCCGGGGAGCTGTTTTTT. The encoded protein is CAWSVPGELFF.

This clonotype showed up many times. This rearrangement joins TRBV20-1 to TRBJ2-7; TRBD1 might be the D (6 bases). Germline CDR1 is DFQATT and CDR2 is SNEGSKA (reference sequence). The CDR3 is 14 amino acids. The germline V and J ends were trimmed by 6 bases and 6 bases, with 21 bases remaining between them. CDR3 coding DNA: TGCAGTGCCTACAGGGCCGAAACGCGTCGCGAGCAGTACTTC. The encoded protein is CSAYRAETRREQYF.

In this sample, this clonotype turned up once. A read error is possible here, since a much larger clone lies one base away. The chain links TRBV6-1 to TRBJ2-5, with no clear D. The CDR3 is 14 residues long. The germline V and J ends were trimmed by 11 bases and 5 bases, with 21 bases remaining between them. The germline CDR1 and CDR2 sequences are MNHNS and SASEGT. In DNA form, the CDR3 reads TGTGCCGCAGGATGGGGTTTGGCGTCGGAGACCCAGTACTTC. Translating it yields CAAGWGLASETQYF.

The rearrangement uses TRBV30 and TRBJ1-1, with D unclear. Trimming cost V 0 bases and J 4 bases, with 12 bases left between them. The V gene's germline CDR1 is GTSNPN and CDR2 SVGIG (reference sequence). The CDR3 runs 14 residues. Here the CDR3 reads CAWSVPSVGTEAFF. Written as DNA, the CDR3 is TGTGCCTGGAGTGTCCCCAGTGTGGGCACTGAAGCTTTCTTT.

In the case of this clonotype: A much larger clone lies a single base off, so this may be a read error. V gene TRBV5-6 combines with J gene TRBJ1-6, with TRBD1 identical over 7 bases. This CDR3 has 15 residues. Germline assignment: CDR1 SGHDT and CDR2 YYEEEE. DNA for the CDR3: TGTGACAGCAGCGGGCCGGGACAGTACAGTTCACCCCTCCACTTT. This encodes CDSSGPGQYSSPLHF. Full variable domain (remainder filled in from reference TRBV5-6 and TRBJ1-6): DAGVTQSPTHLIKTRGQQVTLRCSPKSGHDTVSWYQQALGQGPQFIFQYYEEEERQRGNFPDRFSGHQFPNYSSELNVNALLLGDSALYLCDSSGPGQYSSPLHFGNGTRLTVT.

The chain employs TRBV20-1 and TRBJ2-1; possible D gene TRBD1, 6 bases. The CDR3 is 15 amino acids. V gave up 3 bases and J gave up 4 bases, with 16 bases separating them. Germline CDR1 DFQATT, CDR2 SNEGSKA (reference sequence). The CDR3 region is CSARDTGNPYNEQFF. CDR3 in DNA: TGCAGTGCTAGGGATACAGGGAACCCTTACAATGAGCAGTTCTTC.

The chain uses TRBV11-3 and TRBJ1-2; D may be TRBD1 (5 bases). This CDR3 has 15 amino acids. CDR1 is SGHNT and CDR2 is YENEEA in the germline V gene. V was pared by 5 bases and J by 8 bases, with 21 bases between. As DNA, the CDR3 is TGTGCCAGCAGCCCACTCGGGACCAAAGGGGACGGCTACACCTTC. The encoded protein is CASSPLGTKGDGYTF.